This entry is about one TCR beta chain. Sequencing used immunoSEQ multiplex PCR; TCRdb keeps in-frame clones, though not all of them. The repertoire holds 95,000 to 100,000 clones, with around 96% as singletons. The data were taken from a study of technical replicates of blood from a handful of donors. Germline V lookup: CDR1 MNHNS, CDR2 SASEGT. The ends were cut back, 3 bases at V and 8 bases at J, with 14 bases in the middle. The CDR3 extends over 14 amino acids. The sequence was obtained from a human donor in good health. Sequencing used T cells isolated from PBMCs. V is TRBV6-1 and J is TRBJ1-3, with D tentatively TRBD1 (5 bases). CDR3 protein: CASSDRALSDTIYF. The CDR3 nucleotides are TGTGCCAGCAGTGACAGGGCTTTGTCGGACACCATATATTTT.